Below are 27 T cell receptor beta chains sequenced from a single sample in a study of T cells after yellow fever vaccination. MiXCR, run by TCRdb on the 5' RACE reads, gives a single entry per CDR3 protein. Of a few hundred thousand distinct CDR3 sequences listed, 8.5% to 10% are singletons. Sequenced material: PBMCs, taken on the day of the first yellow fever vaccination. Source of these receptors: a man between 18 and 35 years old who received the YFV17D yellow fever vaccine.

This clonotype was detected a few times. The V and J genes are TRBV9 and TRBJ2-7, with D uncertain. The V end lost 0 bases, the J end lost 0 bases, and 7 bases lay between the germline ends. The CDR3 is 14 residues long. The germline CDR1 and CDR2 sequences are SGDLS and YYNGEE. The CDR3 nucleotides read TGTGCCAGCAGCGTAGGATCCCCCTCCTACGAGCAGTACTTC. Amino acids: CASSVGSPSYEQYF. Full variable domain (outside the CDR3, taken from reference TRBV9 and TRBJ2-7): DSGVTQTPKHLITATGQRVTLRCSPRSGDLSVYWYQQSLDQGLQFLIQYYNGEERAKGNILERFSAQQFPDLHSELNLSSLELGDSALYFCASSVGSPSYEQYFGPGTRLTVT.

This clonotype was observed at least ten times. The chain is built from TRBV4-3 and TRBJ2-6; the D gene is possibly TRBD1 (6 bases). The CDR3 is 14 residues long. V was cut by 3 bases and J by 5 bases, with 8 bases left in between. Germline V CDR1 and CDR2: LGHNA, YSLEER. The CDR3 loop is CASSQGARANVLTF. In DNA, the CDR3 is TGCGCCAGCAGCCAGGGGGCCAGGGCCAACGTCCTGACTTTC.

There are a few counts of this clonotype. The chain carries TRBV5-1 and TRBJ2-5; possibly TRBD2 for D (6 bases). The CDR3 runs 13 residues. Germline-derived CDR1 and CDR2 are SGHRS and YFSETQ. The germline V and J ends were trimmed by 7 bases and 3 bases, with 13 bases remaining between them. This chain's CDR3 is CASGPLAEETQYF. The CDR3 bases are TGCGCCAGCGGGCCTTTAGCGGAAGAGACCCAGTACTTC.

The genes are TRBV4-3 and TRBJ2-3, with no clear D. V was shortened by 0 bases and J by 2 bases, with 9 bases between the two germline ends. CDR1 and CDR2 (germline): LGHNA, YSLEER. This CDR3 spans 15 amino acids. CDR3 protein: CASSQDEDDTDTQYF. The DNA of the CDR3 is TGCGCCAGCAGCCAAGATGAGGACGACACAGATACGCAGTATTTT.

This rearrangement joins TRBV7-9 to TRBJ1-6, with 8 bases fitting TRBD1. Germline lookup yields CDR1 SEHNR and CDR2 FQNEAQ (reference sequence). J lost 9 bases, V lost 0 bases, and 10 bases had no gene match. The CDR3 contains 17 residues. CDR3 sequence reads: CASSLALTGGMFSPLHF. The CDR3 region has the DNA TGTGCCAGCAGCTTAGCGCTCACAGGGGGGATGTTTTCACCCCTCCACTTT.

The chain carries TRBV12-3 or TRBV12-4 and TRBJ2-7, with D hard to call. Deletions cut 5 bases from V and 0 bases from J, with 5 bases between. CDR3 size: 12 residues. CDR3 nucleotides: TGTGCCAGCAGTCTCCACTCCTACGAGCAGTACTTC. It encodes CASSLHSYEQYF.

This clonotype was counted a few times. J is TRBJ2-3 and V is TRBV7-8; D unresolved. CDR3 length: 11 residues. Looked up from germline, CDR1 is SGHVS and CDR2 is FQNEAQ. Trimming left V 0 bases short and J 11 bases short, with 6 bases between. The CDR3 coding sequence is TGTGCCAGCAGCTTAGCGGGTATGCAGTATTTT. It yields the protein CASSLAGMQYF.

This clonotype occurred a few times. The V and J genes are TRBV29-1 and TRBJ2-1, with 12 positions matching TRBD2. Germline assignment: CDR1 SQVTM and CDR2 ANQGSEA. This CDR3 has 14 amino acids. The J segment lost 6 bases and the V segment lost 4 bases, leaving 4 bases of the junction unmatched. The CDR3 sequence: CSVGPTSGGNEQFF. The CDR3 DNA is TGCAGCGTTGGACCGACTAGCGGGGGCAATGAGCAGTTCTTC.

The CDR3, as DNA: TGTGCCAGCAGCTTCTGGGGCTCCTACGAGCAGTACTTC. It translates to CASSFWGSYEQYF. This chain connects TRBV7-9 to TRBJ2-7; D not certain. The germline V gene has CDR1 SEHNR and CDR2 FQNEAQ (reference sequence). The V end was cut by 3 bases, the J end by 0 bases, with 6 bases between. This CDR3 has 13 amino acids.

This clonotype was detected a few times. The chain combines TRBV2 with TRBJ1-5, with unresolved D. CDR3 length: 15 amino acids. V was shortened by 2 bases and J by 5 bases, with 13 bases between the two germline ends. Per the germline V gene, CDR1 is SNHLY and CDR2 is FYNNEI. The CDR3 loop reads CASSEYGRGDQPQHF. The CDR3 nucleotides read TGTGCCAGCAGTGAATATGGACGTGGTGATCAGCCCCAGCATTTT.

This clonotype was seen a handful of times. This chain's CDR3 is CATEVGLAGDNEQFF. DNA for the CDR3: TGTGCCACAGAGGTTGGACTAGCGGGGGACAATGAGCAGTTCTTC. The rearrangement links TRBV2 to TRBJ2-1; 13 bases are a match to TRBD2. Looked up from germline, CDR1 is SNHLY and CDR2 is FYNNEI. Trimming cost V 10 bases and J 5 bases; bases outside gene matches: 8. CDR3 length: 15 amino acids.

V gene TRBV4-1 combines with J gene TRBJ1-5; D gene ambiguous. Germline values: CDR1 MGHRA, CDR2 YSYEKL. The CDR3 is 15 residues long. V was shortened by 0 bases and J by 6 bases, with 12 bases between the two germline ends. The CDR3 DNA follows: TGCGCCAGCAGCCAAGATAAAAGACTGGGTCAGCCCCAGCATTTT. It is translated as CASSQDKRLGQPQHF.

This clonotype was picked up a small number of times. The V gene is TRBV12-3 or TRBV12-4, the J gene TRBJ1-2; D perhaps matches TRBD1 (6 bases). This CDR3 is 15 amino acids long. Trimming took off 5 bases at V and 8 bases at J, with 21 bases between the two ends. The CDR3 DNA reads TGTGCCAGCAGTCCCCCCGGGGGCCGATCGTGGGGCTACACCTTC. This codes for CASSPPGGRSWGYTF.

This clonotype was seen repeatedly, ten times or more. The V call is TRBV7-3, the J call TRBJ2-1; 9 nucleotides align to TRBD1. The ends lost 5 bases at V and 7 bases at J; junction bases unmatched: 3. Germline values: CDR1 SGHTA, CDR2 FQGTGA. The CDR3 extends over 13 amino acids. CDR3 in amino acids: CASSDRGANEQFF. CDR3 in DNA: TGTGCCAGCAGCGACAGGGGGGCGAATGAGCAGTTCTTC.

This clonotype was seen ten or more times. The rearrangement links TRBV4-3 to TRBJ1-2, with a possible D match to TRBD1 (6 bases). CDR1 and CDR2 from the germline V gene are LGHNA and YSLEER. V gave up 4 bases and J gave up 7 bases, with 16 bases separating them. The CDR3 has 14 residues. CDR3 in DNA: TGCGCCAGCAGCCGGAACAGGGCCCGGGGTGGCTACACCTTC. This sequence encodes CASSRNRARGGYTF.

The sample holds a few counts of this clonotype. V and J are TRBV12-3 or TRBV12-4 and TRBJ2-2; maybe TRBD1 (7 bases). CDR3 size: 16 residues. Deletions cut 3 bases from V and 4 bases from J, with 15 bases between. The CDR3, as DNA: TGTGCCAGCAGTTTTACGAGGGGGCGGGGCACCGGGGAGCTGTTTTTT. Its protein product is CASSFTRGRGTGELFF.

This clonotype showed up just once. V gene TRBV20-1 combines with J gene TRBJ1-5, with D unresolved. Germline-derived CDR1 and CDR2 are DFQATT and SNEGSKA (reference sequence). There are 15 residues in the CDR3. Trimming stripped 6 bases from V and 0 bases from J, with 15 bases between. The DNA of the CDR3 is TGCAGTGCCCAGGTGGGCTATCCTAGCAATCAGCCCCAGCATTTT. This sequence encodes CSAQVGYPSNQPQHF.

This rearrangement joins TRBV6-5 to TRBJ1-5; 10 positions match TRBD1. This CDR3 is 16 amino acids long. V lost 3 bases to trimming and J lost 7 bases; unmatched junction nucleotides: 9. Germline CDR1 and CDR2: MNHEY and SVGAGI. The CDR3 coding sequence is TGTGCCAGCAGTTATCGGGACAGGGGTCTAGGCCAGCCCCAGCATTTT. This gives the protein CASSYRDRGLGQPQHF.

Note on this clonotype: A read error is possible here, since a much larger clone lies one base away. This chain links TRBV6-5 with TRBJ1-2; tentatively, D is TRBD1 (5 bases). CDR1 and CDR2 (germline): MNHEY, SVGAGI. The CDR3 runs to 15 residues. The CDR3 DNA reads TGTCCCAGCAGTTTATTCTCCGGGACCAACTATGGCTACACCTTC. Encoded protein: CPSSLFSGTNYGYTF.

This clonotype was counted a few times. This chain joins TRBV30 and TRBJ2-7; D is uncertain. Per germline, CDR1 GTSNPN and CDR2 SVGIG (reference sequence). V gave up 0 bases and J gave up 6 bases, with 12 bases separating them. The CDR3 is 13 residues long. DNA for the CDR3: TGTGCCTGGAGTGTCCGTTTACCGAGCGAGCAGTACTTC. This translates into CAWSVRLPSEQYF.

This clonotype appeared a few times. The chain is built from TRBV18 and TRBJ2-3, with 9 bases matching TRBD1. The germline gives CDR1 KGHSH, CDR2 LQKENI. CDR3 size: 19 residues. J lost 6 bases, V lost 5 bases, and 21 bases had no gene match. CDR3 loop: CASSSIGTGPLGGMDTQYF. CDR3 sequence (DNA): TGTGCCAGCTCATCAATCGGGACAGGGCCCCTTGGAGGGATGGATACGCAGTATTTT.

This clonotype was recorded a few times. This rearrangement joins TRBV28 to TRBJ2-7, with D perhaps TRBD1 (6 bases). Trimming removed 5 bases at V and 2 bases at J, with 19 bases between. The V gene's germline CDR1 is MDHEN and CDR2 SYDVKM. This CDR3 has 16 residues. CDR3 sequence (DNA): TGTGCCAGCAGTCAAACGCCCCGGGACATAGCCTACGAGCAGTACGTC. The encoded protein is CASSQTPRDIAYEQYV.

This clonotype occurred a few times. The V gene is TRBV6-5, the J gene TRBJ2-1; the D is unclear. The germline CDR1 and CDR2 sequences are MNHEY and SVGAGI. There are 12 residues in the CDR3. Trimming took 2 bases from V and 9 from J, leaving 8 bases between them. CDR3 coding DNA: TGTGCCAGCAGTTACAGAGACCGTGAGCAGTTCTTC. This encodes CASSYRDREQFF.

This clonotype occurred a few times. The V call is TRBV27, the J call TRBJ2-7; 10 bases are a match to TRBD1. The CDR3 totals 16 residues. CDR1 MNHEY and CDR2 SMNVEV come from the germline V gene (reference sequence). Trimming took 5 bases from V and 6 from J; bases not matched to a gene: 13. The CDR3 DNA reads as TGTGCCAGCAGTCGTCAATCGCGGGACAGGGGATCCGAGCAGTACTTC. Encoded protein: CASSRQSRDRGSEQYF.

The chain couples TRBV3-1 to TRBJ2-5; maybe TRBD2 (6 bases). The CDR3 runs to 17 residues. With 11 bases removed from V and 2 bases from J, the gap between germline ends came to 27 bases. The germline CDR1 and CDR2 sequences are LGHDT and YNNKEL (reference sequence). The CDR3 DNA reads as TGTGCCTCCTGCCAAGTAGTGATAGCGGTGTCACAAGAGACCCAGTACTTC. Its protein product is CASCQVVIAVSQETQYF.

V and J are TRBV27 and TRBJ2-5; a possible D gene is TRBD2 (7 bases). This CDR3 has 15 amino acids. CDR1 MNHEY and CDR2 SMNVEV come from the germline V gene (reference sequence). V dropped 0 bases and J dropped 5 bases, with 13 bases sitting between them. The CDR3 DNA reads TGTGCCAGCAGTTTATCGTGGGGGGGCAGTGAGACCCAGTACTTC. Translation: CASSLSWGGSETQYF.

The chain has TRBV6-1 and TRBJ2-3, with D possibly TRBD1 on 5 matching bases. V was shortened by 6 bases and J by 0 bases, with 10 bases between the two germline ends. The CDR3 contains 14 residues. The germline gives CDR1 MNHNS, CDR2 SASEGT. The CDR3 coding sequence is TGTGCCAGCAGGAGGACAACTAGCACAGATACGCAGTATTTT. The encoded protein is CASRRTTSTDTQYF.